This paragraph reports one T cell receptor (beta chain). Its target is unknown. The V end lost 6 bases, the J end lost 7 bases, and 16 bases lay between the germline ends. Germline CDR1 and CDR2: SNHLY and FYNNEI. There are 15 residues in the CDR3. These data originate in a study of T cell responses to AZD1222 COVID-19 vaccine. Overall study results and limits: Clonal diversity may have been underestimated in mostly white British donors. Only a handful of people who got AZD1222 tested seropositive at baseline. Across the whole spike, CD4 TCRs peaked at regions 160-218 and 743-854.

The table came from immunoSEQ multiplex PCR; TCRdb's copy has only in-frame clones and leaves some out. This table holds 70,000 or so clones, around 87% found once. The origin of this receptor is an adult in good health. The specimen was peripheral blood, collected on day 0 of AZD1222 vaccination. The V gene is TRBV2, the J gene TRBJ1-6; no reliable D call. The CDR3 coding sequence is TGTGCCAGCAGGACCCTTCGGGTTGCGAATTCACCCCTCCACTTT. Translated, it gives CASRTLRVANSPLHF. Combining the CDR3 with reference TRBV2 and TRBJ1-6 gives the whole variable domain EPEVTQTPSHQVTQMGQEVILRCVPISNHLYFYWYRQILGQKVEFLVSFYNNEISEKSEIFDDQFSVERPDGSNFTLKIRSTKLEDSAMYFCASRTLRVANSPLHFGNGTRLTVT.